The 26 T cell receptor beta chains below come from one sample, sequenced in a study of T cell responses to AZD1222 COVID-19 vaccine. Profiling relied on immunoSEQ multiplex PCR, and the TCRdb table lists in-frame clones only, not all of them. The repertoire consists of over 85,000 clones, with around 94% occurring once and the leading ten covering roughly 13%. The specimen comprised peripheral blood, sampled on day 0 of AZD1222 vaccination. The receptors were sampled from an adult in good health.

In DNA, the CDR3 is TGTGCCAGCAGTCTACCCGACAGGGGGGAGAACACTGAAGCTTTCTTT. It encodes CASSLPDRGENTEAFF. This chain links TRBV2 with TRBJ1-1; TRBD1 agrees at 9 bases. The germline V gene has CDR1 SNHLY and CDR2 FYNNEI. CDR3 length: 16 amino acids. V trimming: 5 bases; J trimming: 1 base; junction bases outside the gene matches: 8.

The CDR3 nucleotides are TGTGCCAGCAGTGACGGGAGCTCCTACAATGAGCAGTTCTTC. Protein product: CASSDGSSYNEQFF. This chain joins TRBV6-4 and TRBJ2-1, with D possibly being TRBD2 (5 bases). Per the germline V gene, CDR1 is MRHNA and CDR2 is SNTAGT. V was clipped by 2 bases and J by 0 bases, with 5 bases between them. This CDR3 comprises 14 residues.

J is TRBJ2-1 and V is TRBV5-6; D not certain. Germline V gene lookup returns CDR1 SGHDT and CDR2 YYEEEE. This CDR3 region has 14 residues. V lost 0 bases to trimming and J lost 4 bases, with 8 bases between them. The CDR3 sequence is CASSLGQVYNEQFF. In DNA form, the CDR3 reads TGTGCCAGCAGCTTGGGGCAGGTGTACAATGAGCAGTTCTTC.

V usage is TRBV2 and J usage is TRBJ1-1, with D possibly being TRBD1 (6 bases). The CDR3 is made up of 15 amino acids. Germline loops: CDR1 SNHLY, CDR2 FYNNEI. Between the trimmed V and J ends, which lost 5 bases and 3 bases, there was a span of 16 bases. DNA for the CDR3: TGTGCCAGCAGTAGAGACAGGCCCCTAGACACTGAAGCTTTCTTT. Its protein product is CASSRDRPLDTEAFF.

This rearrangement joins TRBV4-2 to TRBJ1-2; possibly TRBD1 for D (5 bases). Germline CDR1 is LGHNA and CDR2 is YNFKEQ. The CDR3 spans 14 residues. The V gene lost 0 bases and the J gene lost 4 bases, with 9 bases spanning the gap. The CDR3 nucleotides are TGTGCCAGCAGCCAAGAAGGGACGGGCTATGGCTACACCTTC. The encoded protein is CASSQEGTGYGYTF.

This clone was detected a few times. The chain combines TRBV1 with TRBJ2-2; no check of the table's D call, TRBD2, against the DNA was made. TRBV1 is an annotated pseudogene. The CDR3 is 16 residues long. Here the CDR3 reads CTSREGLPDNTGELFF. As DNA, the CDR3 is TGCACCAGCAGGGAAGGACTACCCGATAACACCGGGGAGCTGTTTTTT.

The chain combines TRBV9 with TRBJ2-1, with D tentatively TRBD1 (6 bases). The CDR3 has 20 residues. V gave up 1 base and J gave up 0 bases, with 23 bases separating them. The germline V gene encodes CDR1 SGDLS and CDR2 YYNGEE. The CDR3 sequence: CASSVSAGQGPPSSYNEQFF. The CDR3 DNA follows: TGTGCCAGCAGCGTAAGTGCAGGGCAGGGGCCACCGAGCTCCTACAATGAGCAGTTCTTC. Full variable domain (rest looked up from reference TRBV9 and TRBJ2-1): DSGVTQTPKHLITATGQRVTLRCSPRSGDLSVYWYQQSLDQGLQFLIQYYNGEERAKGNILERFSAQQFPDLHSELNLSSLELGDSALYFCASSVSAGQGPPSSYNEQFFGPGTRLTVL.

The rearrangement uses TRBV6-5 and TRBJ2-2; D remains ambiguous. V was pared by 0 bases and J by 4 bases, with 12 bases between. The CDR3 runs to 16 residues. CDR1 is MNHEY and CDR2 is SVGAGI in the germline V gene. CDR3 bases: TGTGCCAGCAGTTACTCGTCGTACAGTAGCACCGGGGAGCTGTTTTTT. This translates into CASSYSSYSSTGELFF.

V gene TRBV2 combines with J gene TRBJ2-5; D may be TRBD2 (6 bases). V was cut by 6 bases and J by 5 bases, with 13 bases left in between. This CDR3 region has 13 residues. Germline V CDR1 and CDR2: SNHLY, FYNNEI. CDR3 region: CASSSLALETQYF. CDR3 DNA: TGTGCCAGCAGCTCGCTAGCGTTGGAGACCCAGTACTTC. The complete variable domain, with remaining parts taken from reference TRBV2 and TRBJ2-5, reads EPEVTQTPSHQVTQMGQEVILRCVPISNHLYFYWYRQILGQKVEFLVSFYNNEISEKSEIFDDQFSVERPDGSNFTLKIRSTKLEDSAMYFCASSSLALETQYFGPGTRLLVL.

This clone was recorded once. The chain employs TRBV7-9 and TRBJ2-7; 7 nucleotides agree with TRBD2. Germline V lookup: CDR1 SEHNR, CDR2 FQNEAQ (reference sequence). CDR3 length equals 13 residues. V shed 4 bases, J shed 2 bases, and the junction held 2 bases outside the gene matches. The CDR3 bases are TGTGCCAGCAGCTACGGGACTACCTACGAGCAGTACTTC. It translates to CASSYGTTYEQYF.

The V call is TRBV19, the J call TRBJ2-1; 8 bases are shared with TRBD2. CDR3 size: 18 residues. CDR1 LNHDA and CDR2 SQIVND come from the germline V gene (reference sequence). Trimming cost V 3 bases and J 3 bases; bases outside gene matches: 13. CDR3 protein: CASSIRGRAGVGYNEQFF. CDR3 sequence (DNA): TGTGCCAGTAGTATTAGGGGACGAGCGGGAGTAGGCTACAATGAGCAGTTCTTC.

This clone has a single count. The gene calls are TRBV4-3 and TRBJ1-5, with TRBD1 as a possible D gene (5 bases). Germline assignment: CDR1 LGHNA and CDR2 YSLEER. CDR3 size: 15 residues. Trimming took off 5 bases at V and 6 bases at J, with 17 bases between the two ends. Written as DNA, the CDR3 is TGCGCCAGCAGCATGTCCCTGGAGGGACGTCAGCCCCAGCATTTT. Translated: CASSMSLEGRQPQHF.

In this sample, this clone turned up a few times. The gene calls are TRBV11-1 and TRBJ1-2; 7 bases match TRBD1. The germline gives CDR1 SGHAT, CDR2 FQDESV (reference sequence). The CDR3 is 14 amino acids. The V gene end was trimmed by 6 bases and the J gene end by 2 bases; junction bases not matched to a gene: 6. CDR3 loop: CASSHDRANYGYTF. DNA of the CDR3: TGTGCCAGCAGTCACGACAGGGCCAACTATGGCTACACCTTC.

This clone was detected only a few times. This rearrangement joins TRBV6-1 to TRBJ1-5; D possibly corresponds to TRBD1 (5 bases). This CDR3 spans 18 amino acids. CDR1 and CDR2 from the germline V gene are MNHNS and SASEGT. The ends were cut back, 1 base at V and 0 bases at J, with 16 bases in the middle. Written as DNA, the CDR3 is TGTGCCAGCAGTGAAGTGGGATGGGGGGTGGCTAGCAATCAGCCCCAGCATTTT. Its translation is CASSEVGWGVASNQPQHF.

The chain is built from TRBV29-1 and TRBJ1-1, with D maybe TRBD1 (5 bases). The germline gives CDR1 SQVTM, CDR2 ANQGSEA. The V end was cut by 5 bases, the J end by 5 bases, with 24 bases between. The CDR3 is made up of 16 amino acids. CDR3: CSVPNLEMTAATEAFF. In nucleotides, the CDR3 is TGCAGCGTTCCAAACCTGGAAATGACAGCAGCTACTGAAGCTTTCTTT.

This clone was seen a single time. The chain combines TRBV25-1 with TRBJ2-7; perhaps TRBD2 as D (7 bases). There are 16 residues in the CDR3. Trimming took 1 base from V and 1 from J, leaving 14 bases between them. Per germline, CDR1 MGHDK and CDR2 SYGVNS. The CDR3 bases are TGTGCCAGCAGTGAATCGGGGGGCGGTGGGTCCTACGAGCAGTACTTC. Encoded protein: CASSESGGGGSYEQYF.

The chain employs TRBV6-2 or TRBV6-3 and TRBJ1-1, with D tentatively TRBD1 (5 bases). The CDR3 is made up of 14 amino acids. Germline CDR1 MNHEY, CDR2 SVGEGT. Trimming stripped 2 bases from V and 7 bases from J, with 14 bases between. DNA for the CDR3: TGTGCCAGCAGTTACCAAGGAGGGGCCCGTGAAGCTTTCTTT. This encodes CASSYQGGAREAFF.

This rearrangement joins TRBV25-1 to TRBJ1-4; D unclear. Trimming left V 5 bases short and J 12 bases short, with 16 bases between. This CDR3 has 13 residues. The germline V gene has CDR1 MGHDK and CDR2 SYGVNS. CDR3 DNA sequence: TGTGCCAGCAGTTCCTCGCCGGGTGCAGAACTGTTTTTT. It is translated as CASSSSPGAELFF.

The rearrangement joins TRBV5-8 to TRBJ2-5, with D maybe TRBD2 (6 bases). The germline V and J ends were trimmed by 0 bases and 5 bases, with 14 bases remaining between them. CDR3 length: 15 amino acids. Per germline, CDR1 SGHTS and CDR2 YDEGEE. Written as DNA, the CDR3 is TGTGCCAGCAGCTTGGTGGAGGGGATGGGGGAGACCCAGTACTTC. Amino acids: CASSLVEGMGETQYF.

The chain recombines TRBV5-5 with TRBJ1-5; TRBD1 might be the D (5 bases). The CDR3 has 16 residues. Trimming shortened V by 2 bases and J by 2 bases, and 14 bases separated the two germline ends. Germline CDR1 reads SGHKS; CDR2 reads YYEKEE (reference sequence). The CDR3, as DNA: TGTGCCAGCAGCTTTGGGCCCGGGGCGGGCAATCAGCCCCAGCATTTT. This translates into CASSFGPGAGNQPQHF. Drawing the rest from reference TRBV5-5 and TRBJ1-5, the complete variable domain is DAGVTQSPTHLIKTRGQQVTLRCSPISGHKSVSWYQQVLGQGPQFIFQYYEKEERGRGNFPDRFSARQFPNYSSELNVNALLLGDSALYLCASSFGPGAGNQPQHFGDGTRLSIL.

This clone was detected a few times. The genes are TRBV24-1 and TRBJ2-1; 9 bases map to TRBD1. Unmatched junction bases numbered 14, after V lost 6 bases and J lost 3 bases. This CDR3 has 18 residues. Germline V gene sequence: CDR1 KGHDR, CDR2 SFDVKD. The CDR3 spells CATSQGGTGYGGYNEQFF. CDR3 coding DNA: TGTGCCACCAGTCAGGGAGGGACAGGGTATGGGGGCTACAATGAGCAGTTCTTC.

CDR3 residues: CASSSPGQGNYGYTF. CDR3 sequence (DNA): TGTGCCAGCAGTTCCCCGGGACAGGGAAACTATGGCTACACCTTC. The V and J genes are TRBV27 and TRBJ1-2, with 9 positions matching TRBD1. Trimming took 4 bases from V and 2 from J; bases not matched to a gene: 5. The CDR3 length is 15 residues. Germline assignment: CDR1 MNHEY and CDR2 SMNVEV (reference sequence).

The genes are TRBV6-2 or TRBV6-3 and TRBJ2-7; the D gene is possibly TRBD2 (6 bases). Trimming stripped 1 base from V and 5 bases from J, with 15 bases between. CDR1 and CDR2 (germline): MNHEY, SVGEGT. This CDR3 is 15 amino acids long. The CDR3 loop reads CASSYWSGVSDEQYF. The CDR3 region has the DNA TGTGCCAGCAGTTACTGGTCGGGGGTATCCGACGAGCAGTACTTC.

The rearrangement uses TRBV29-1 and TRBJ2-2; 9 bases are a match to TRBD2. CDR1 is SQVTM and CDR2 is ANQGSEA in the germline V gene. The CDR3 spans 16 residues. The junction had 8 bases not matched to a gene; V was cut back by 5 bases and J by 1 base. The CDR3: CSVFSSGVMNTGELFF. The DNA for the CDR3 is TGCAGCGTTTTCTCTAGCGGGGTCATGAACACCGGGGAGCTGTTTTTT.

The CDR3 loop reads CASSLDQGNQPQHF. In nucleotides, the CDR3 is TGTGCCAGTAGTTTGGACCAGGGGAATCAGCCCCAGCATTTT. V gene TRBV19 combines with J gene TRBJ1-5; weak D call: TRBD1 (6 bases). CDR1 LNHDA and CDR2 SQIVND come from the germline V gene (reference sequence). V lost 5 bases and J 4 bases, leaving 12 bases between the germline ends. The CDR3 length is 14 residues.

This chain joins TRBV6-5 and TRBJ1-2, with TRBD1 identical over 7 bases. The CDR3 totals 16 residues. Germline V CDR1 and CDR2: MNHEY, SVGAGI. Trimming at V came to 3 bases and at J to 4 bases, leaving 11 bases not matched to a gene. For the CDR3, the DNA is TGTGCCAGCAGTTATCCAACAGGGGTCCCTAGCTATGGCTACACCTTC. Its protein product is CASSYPTGVPSYGYTF.